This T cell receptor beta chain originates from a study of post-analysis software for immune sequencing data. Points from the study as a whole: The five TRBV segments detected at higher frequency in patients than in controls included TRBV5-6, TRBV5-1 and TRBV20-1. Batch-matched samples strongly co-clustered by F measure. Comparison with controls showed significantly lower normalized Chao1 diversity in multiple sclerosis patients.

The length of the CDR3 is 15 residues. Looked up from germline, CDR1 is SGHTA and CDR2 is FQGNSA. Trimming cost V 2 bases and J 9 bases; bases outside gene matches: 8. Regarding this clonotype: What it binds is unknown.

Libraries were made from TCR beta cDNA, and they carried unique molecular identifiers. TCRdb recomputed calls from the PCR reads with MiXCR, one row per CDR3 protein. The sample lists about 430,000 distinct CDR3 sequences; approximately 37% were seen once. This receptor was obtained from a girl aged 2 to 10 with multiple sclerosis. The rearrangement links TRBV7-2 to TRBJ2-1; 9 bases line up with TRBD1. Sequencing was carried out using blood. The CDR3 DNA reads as TGTGCCAGCAGCTTAACAGGGGGCGCCGAGAGTGAGCAGTTCTTC. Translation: CASSLTGGAESEQFF.